This T cell receptor (beta chain) derives from a study of blood T cell repertoires in COVID-19. Study-level background: Researchers got acute and convalescent COVID-19 samples from the United States, Italy and Spain. Sources were T cells, B-cell-depleted T cells, or PBMCs; the material itself was cDNA or gDNA.

The CDR3 consists of 14 residues. The ends were cut back, 4 bases at V and 3 bases at J, with 11 bases in the middle. Germline lookup yields CDR1 SGHRS and CDR2 YFSETQ. In the study's own analysis: Amplification with reference gene primers provided the estimates of nucleated cell counts. Assay: immunoSEQ multiplex PCR; the TCRdb copy retains only in-frame clones and omits some. V, J and clone size are taken as reported in that table, and D and trimming were inferred from the DNA itself. The sample consists of about 280,000 clones, over 75% of them appearing once. The sequenced sample was peripheral blood. This receptor was identified in a man in his late teens or twenties with active or convalescent COVID-19. The chain couples TRBV5-1 to TRBJ1-3; D is undetermined. CDR3 nucleotides: TGCGCCAGCAGCGCCCGCGGGGTTGGAAACACCATATATTTT. It codes for CASSARGVGNTIYF.